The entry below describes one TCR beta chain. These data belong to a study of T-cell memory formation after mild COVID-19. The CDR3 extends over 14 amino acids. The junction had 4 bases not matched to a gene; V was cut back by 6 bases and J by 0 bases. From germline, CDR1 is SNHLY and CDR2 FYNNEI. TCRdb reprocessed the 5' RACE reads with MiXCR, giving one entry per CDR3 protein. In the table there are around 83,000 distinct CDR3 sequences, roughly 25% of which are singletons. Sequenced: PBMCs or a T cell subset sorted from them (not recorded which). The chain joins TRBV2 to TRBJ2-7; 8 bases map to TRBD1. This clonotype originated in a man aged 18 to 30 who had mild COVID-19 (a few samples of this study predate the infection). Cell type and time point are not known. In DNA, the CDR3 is TGTGCCAGCAGCGACAGGGGCTTCTCCTACGAGCAGTACGTC. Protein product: CASSDRGFSYEQYV.